This T cell receptor beta chain was documented in a study of blood T cell repertoires in COVID-19. Study-level information: Donors in the United States, Italy and Spain gave samples during acute or convalescent COVID-19. PBMCs, B-cell-depleted T cells, or T cells provided the cDNA or gDNA that made up the material.

Under the authors' procedure: Quantification of nucleated cells was approximated via reference gene primer amplification. This table comes from immunoSEQ multiplex PCR, and its TCRdb copy is limited to in-frame clones, with some not included. The DNA gave D and trimming, while V, J and clone size come from that table. This repertoire shows roughly 700,000 clones, about 90% found once; its top ten account for around 0.3%. The CDR3 is 13 residues long. The V gene lost 1 base and the J gene lost 8 bases, with 11 bases spanning the gap. CDR1 and CDR2 from the germline V gene are LGHDT and YNNKEL (reference sequence).

The source is a woman between 18 and 30 years old with acute or convalescent COVID-19. Sequencing was performed on peripheral blood. The J gene is TRBJ1-2, the V gene TRBV3-1 (or the pseudogene TRBV3-2); D may be TRBD1 (6 bases). DNA for the CDR3: TGTGCCAGCAGCCAAGGGGCAGGGGTGGGCTACACCTTC. Amino acid sequence: CASSQGAGVGYTF.